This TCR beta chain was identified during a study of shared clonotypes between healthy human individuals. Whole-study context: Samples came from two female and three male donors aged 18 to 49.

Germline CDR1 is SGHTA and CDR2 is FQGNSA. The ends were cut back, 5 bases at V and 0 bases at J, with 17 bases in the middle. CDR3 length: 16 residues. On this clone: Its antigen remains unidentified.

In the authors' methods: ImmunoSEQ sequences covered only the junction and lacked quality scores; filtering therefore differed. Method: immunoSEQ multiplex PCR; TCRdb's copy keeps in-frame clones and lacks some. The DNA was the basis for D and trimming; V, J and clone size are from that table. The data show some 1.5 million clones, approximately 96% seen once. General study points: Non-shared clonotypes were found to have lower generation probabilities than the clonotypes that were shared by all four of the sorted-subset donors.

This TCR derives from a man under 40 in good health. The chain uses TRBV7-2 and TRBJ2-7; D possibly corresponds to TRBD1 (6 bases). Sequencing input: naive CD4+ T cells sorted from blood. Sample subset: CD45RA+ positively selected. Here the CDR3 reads CASSQDIGTSSYEQYF. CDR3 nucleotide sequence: TGTGCCAGCAGCCAAGATATCGGGACAAGCTCCTACGAGCAGTACTTC. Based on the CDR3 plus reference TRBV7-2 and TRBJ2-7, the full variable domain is GAGVSQSPSNKVTEKGKDVELRCDPISGHTALYWYRQSLGQGLEFLIYFQGNSAPDKSGLPSDRFSAERTGGSVSTLTIQRTQQEDSAVYLCASSQDIGTSSYEQYFGPGTRLTVT.